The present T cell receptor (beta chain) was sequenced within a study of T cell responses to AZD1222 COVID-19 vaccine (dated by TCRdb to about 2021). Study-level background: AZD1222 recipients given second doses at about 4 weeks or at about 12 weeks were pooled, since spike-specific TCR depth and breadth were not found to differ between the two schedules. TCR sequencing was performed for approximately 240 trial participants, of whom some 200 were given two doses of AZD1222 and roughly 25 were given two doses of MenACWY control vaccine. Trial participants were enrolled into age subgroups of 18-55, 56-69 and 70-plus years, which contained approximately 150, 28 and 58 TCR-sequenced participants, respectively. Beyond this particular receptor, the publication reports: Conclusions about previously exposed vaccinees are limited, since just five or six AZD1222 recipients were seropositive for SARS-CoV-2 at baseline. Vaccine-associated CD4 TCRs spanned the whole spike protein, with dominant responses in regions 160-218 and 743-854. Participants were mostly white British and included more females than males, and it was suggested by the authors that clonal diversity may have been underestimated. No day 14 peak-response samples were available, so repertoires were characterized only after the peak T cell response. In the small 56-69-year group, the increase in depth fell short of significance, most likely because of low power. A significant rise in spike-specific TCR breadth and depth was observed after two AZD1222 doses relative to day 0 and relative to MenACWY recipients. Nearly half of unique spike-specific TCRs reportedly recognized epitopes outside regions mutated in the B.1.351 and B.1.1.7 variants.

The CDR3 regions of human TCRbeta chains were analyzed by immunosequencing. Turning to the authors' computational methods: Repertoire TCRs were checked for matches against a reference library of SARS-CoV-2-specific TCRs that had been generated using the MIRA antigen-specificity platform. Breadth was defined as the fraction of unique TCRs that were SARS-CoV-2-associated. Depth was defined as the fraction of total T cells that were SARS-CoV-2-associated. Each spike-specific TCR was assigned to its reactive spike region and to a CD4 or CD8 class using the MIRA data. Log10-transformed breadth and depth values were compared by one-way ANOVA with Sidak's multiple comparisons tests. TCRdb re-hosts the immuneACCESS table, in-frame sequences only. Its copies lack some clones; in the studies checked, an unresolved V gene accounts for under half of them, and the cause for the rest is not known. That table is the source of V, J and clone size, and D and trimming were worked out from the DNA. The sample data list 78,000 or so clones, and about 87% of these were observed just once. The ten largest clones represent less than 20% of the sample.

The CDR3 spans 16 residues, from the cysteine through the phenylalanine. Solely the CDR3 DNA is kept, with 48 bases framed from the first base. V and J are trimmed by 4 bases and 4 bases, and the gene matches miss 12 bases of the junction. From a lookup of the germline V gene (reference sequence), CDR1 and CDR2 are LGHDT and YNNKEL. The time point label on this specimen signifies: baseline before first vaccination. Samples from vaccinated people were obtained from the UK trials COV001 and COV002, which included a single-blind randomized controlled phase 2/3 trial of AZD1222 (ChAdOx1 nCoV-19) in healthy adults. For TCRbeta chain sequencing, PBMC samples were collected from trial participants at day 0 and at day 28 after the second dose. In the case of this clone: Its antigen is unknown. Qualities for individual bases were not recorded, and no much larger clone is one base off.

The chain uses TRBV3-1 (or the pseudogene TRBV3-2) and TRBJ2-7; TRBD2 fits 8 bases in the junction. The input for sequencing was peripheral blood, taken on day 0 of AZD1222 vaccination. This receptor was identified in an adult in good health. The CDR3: CASSPSSGLLRYEQYF. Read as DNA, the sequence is TGTGCCAGCAGCCCCTCTAGCGGGCTCCTTCGGTACGAGCAGTACTTC.